Shown below are 4 T cell receptor beta chains from a single sample sequenced in a study of blood T cell repertoires in COVID-19. Some clones are missing from TCRdb's copy, which holds only in-frame ones; the method was immunoSEQ multiplex PCR. Of a few hundred thousand clones listed, 90% are singletons. The material sequenced was PBMCs or T cells enriched from blood (not recorded which). The receptors derive from a woman aged 18-29 years with acute COVID-19.

The chain couples TRBV11-2 to TRBJ1-1; D ambiguous. CDR1 and CDR2 (germline): SGHAT, FQNNGV. CDR3 length: 16 amino acids. V lost 5 bases and J lost 0, with 16 bases in between. The CDR3 DNA follows: TGTGCCAGCAGCGCTACAGCCTTTATTTTGAACACTGAAGCTTTCTTT. This encodes CASSATAFILNTEAFF.

V usage is TRBV21-1 and J usage is TRBJ2-2; the table names TRBD2, a call not compared with the DNA. TRBV21-1 corresponds to a pseudogene. CDR3 size: 18 residues. CDR3 loop: CASSKVRLAGQNTGELFF. CDR3 bases: TGTGCCAGCAGCAAAGTGAGACTAGCGGGACAAAACACCGGGGAGCTGTTTTTT.

The V gene is TRBV10-3, the J gene TRBJ1-2; no definite D call. The V end was cut by 9 bases, the J end by 4 bases, with 15 bases between. This CDR3 is built from 13 residues. Per the germline V gene, CDR1 is ENHRY and CDR2 is SYGVKD. The CDR3 coding sequence is TGTGCCATAAGAGATACAGATTCCTATGGCTACACCTTC. It codes for CAIRDTDSYGYTF.

CDR3 coding DNA: TGTGCCAGCAGCAAAAGGGAAGCGGGAGAGCGCGGAGATACGCAGTATTTT. It specifies CASSKREAGERGDTQYF. V gene TRBV21-1 combines with J gene TRBJ2-3; the table's D call of TRBD2 was not tested on the DNA. TRBV21-1 is described as a pseudogene. CDR3 length: 17 residues.